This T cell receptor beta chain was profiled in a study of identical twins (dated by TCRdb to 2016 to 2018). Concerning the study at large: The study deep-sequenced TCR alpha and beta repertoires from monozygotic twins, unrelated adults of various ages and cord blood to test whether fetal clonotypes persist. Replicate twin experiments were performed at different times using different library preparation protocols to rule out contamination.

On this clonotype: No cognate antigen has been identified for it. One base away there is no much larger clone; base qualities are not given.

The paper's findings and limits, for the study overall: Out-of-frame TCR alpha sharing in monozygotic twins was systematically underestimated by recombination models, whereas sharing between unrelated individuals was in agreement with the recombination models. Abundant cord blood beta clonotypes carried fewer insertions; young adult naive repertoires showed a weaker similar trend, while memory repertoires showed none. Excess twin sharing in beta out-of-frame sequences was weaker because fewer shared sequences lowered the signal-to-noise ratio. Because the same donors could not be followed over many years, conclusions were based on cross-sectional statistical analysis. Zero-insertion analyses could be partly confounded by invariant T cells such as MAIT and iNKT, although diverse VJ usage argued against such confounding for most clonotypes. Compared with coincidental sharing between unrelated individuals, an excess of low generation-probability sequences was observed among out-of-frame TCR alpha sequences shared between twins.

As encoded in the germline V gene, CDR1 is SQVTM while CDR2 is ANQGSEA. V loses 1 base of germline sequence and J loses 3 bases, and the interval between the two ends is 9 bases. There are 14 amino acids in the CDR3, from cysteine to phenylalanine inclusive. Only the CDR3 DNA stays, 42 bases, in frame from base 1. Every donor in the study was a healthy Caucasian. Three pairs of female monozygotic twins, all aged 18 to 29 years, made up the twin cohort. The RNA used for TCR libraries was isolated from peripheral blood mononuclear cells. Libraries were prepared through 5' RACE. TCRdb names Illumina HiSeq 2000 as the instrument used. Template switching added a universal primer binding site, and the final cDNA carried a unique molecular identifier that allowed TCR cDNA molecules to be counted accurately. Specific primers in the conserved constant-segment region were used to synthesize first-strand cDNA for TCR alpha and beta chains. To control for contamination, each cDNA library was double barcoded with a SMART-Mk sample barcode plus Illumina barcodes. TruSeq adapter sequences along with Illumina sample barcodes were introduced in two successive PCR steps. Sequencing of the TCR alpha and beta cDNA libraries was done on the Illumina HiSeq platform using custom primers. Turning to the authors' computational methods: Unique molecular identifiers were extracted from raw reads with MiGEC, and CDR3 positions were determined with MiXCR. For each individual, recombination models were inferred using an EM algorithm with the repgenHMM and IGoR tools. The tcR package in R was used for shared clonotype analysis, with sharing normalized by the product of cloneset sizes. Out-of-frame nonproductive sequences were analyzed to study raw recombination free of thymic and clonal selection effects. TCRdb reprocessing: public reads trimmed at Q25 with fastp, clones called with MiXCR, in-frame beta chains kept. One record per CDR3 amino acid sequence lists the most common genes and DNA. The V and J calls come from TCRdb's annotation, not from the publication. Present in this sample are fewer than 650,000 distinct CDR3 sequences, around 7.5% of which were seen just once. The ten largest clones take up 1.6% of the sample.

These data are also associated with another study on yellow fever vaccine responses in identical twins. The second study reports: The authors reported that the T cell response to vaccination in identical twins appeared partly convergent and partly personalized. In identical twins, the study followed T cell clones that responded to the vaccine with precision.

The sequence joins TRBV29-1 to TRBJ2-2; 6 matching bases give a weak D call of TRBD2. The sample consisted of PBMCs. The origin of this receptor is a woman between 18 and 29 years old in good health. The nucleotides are TGCAGCGTTGAAGTTCGGGAGTACACCGGGGAGCTGTTTTTT. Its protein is CSVEVREYTGELFF.